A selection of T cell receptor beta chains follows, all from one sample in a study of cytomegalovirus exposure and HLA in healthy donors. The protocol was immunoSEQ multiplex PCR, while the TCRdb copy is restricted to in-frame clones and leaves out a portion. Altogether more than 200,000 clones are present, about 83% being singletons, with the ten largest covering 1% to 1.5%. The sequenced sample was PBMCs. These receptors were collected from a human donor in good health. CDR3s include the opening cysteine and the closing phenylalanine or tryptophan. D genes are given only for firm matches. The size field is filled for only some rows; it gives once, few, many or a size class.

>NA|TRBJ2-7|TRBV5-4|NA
CASSNIPLPHEQYF
TGTGCCAGCAGCAACATCCCCCTTCCCCACGAGCAGTACTTC
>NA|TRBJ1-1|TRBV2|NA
CASIIFTEAFF
TGTGCCAGCATTATATTCACTGAAGCTTTCTTT
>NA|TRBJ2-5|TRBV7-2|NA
CASSLGQDQETQYF
TGTGCCAGCAGCTTAGGGCAGGACCAAGAGACCCAGTACTTC
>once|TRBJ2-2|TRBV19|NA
CASSSLANTGELFF
TGTGCCAGTAGTAGCCTAGCCAACACCGGGGAGCTGTTTTTT
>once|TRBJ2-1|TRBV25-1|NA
CATQPRVGGNNEQFF
TGTGCCACCCAGCCCAGGGTAGGGGGTAACAATGAGCAGTTCTTC
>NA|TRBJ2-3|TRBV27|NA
CASSLGQADTQYF
TGTGCCAGCAGTTTAGGGCAAGCAGATACGCAGTATTTT
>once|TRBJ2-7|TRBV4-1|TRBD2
CASSQDRASGPYEQYF
TGCGCCAGCAGCCAAGATCGGGCTAGCGGGCCCTACGAGCAGTACTTC
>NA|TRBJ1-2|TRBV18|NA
CASSTGFPNYGYTF
TGTGCCAGCTCGACAGGTTTCCCTAACTATGGCTACACCTTC
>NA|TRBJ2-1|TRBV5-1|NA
CASSSSSYNEQFF
TGCGCCAGCAGCTCGAGCTCCTACAATGAGCAGTTCTTC
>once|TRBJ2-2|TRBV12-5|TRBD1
CASGPLGTAAVGELFF
TGTGCTAGTGGTCCCTTAGGGACAGCGGCGGTCGGGGAGCTGTTTTTT
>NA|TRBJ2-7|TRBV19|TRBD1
CASRPGQGDVEEQYF
TGTGCCAGTAGACCGGGACAGGGGGACGTGGAAGAGCAGTACTTC
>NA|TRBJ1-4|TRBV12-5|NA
CASGQDRLNEKLFF
TGTGCTAGTGGACAAGACAGGTTAAATGAAAAACTGTTTTTT
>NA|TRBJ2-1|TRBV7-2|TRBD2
CASSRPSSGSKTYNEQFF
TGTGCCAGCAGCCGGCCCTCGAGCGGGAGTAAGACCTACAATGAGCAGTTCTTC
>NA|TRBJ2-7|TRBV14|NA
CASSRLGGYEQYF
TGTGCCAGCAGCCGTCTCGGCGGATACGAGCAGTACTTC
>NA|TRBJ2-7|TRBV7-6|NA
CASSLAVAGPNEQYF
TGTGCCAGCAGCTTAGCAGTTGCGGGCCCAAACGAGCAGTACTTC
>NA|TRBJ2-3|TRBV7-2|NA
CASSLAGTLSTDTQYF
TGTGCCAGCAGCTTAGCAGGGACTTTATCCACAGATACGCAGTATTTT
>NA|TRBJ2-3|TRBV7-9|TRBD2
CASSLSGGSTDTQYF
TGTGCCAGCAGCCTCTCGGGGGGAAGCACAGATACGCAGTATTTT
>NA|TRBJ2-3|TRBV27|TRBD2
CASSSTSGSFADTQYF
TGTGCCAGCAGTTCCACTAGCGGGAGTTTCGCAGATACGCAGTATTTT
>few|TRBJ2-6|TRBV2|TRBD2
CASDLSGRIGSGANVLTF
TGTGCCAGCGACCTAAGCGGGAGAATTGGGTCTGGGGCCAACGTCCTGACTTTC
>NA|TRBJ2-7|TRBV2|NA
CASKRDWNYEQYF
TGTGCCAGCAAACGGGACTGGAACTACGAGCAGTACTTC
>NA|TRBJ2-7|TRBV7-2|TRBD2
CASSPGTSGSLEQYF
TGTGCCAGCAGCCCGGGGACTAGCGGGAGTCTCGAGCAGTACTTC
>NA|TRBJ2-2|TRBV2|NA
CASNRLDSTGELFF
TGTGCCAGCAACAGGTTAGACTCCACCGGGGAGCTGTTTTTT
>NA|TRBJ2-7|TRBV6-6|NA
CASRWDFSSYEQYF
TGTGCCAGCCGCTGGGACTTCTCCTCCTACGAGCAGTACTTC
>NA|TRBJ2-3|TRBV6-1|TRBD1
CASSGTGSTDTQYF
TGTGCCAGCAGCGGGACAGGGAGCACAGATACGCAGTATTTT
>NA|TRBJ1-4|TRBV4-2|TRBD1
CASSHARGTENEKLFF
TGTGCCAGCAGCCATGCCAGAGGGACAGAGAATGAAAAACTGTTTTTT
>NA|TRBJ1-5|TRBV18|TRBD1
CASSPDRDVYQPQHF
TGTGCCAGCTCACCAGACAGGGATGTATATCAGCCCCAGCATTTT
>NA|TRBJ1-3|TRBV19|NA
CASSRSALSGNTIYF
TGTGCCAGTAGCAGAAGTGCCCTCTCTGGAAACACCATATATTTT
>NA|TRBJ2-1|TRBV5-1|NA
CASSRTDYYNEQFF
TGCGCCAGCAGCCGGACAGATTACTACAATGAGCAGTTCTTC
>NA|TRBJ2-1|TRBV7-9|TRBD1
CASSPGTGVGEQFF
TGTGCCAGCAGCCCAGGGACAGGGGTGGGTGAGCAGTTCTTC
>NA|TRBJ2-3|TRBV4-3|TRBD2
CASSQAGTSGLDTQYF
TGCGCCAGCAGCCAAGCCGGGACTAGCGGGTTAGATACGCAGTATTTT
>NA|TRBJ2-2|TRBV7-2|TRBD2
CASSLMLAGSNTGELFF
TGTGCCAGCAGCTTAATGTTAGCGGGATCGAACACCGGGGAGCTGTTTTTT
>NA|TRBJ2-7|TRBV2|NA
CASTPGYEQYF
TGTGCCAGCACCCCAGGTTACGAGCAGTACTTC
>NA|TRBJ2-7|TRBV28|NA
CASTGYSSYEQYF
TGTGCCAGCACCGGGTACTCTTCCTACGAGCAGTACTTC
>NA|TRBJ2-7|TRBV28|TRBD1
CASSQYRGSYEQYF
TGTGCCAGCAGTCAGTACAGGGGGTCCTACGAGCAGTACTTC
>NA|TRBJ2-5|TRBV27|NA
CASSWDIRETQYF
TGTGCCAGCAGTTGGGACATACGAGAGACCCAGTACTTC
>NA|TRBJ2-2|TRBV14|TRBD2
CASSQVLAVNTGELFF
TGTGCCAGCAGCCAAGTACTAGCGGTGAACACCGGGGAGCTGTTTTTT
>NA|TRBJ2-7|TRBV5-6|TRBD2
CASSLGTSGGYEQYF
TGTGCCAGCAGCTTGGGGACTAGCGGGGGGTACGAGCAGTACTTC
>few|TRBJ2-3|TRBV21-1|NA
CAKRGRESPDTQYF
TGTGCGAAAAGGGGCAGGGAATCCCCAGATACGCAGTATTTT
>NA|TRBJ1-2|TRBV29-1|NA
CSVEGTSRAYGYTF
TGCAGCGTTGAAGGTACCTCCAGGGCCTATGGCTACACCTTC
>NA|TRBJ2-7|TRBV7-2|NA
CASSLSGQGSYEQYF
TGTGCCAGCAGCTTATCTGGCCAGGGGAGCTACGAGCAGTACTTC
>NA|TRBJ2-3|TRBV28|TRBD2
CASSFPGWREETDTQYF
TGTGCCAGCAGTTTTCCGGGGTGGCGGGAGGAGACAGATACGCAGTATTTT
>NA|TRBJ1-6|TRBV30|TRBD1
CAWSVGGGGGYNSPLHF
TGTGCCTGGAGTGTAGGTGGAGGGGGCGGATATAATTCACCCCTCCACTTT
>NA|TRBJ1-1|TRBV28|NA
CASQQIPTEAFF
TGTGCCAGCCAACAGATCCCGACTGAAGCTTTCTTT
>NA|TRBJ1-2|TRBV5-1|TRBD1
CASSRTGGGGYTF
TGCGCCAGCAGCCGGACAGGGGGCGGCGGCTACACCTTC
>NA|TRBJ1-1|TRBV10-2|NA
CASSVDSPRGEAFF
TGCGCCAGCAGTGTCGACAGTCCGAGAGGTGAAGCTTTCTTT
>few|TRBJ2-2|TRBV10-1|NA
CASSEGLHTGELFF
TGCGCCAGCAGTGAGGGGCTACACACCGGGGAGCTGTTTTTT
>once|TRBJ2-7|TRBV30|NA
CAWSVGDSYEQYF
TGTGCCTGGAGTGTCGGGGACTCCTACGAGCAGTACTTC
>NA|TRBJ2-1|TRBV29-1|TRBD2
CSVGGTSVAYNEQFF
TGCAGCGTTGGGGGCACTAGCGTGGCCTACAATGAGCAGTTCTTC
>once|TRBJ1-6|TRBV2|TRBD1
CASTDRVYNSPLHF
TGTGCCAGCACCGACAGGGTTTATAATTCACCCCTCCACTTT
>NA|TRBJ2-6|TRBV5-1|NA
CASSLDRGSGANVLTF
TGCGCCAGCAGCTTGGATCGGGGATCCGGGGCCAACGTCCTGACTTTC
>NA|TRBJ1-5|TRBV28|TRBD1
CASSSPGQGIWKPQHF
TGTGCCAGCAGTTCCCCGGGACAGGGGATTTGGAAGCCCCAGCATTTT
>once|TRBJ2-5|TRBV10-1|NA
CASTRQVGETQYF
TGCGCCAGCACCCGACAGGTTGGGGAGACCCAGTACTTC
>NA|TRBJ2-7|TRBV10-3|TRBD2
CATGTSGRATYEQYF
TGTGCCACCGGGACTAGCGGGAGGGCCACCTACGAGCAGTACTTC
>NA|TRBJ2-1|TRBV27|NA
CASSLEFASSPYNEQFF
TGTGCCAGCAGTTTAGAGTTTGCTAGCTCGCCCTACAATGAGCAGTTCTTC
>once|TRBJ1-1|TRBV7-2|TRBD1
CASSLIEGADTEAFF
TGTGCCAGCAGCTTAATCGAGGGGGCTGACACTGAAGCTTTCTTT